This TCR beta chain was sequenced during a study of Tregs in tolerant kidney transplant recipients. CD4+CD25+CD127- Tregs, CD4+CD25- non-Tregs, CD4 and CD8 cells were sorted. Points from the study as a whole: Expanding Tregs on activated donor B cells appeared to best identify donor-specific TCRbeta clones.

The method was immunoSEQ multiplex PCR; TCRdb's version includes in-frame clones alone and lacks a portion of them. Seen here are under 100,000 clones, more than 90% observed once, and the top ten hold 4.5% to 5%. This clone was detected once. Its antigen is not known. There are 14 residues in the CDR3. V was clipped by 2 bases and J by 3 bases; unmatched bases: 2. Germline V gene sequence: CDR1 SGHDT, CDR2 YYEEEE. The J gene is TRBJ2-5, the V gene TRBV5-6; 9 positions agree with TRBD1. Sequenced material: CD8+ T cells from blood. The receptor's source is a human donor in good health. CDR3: CASSFRDREETQYF. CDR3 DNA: TGTGCCAGCAGCTTTCGGGACAGGGAAGAGACCCAGTACTTC.